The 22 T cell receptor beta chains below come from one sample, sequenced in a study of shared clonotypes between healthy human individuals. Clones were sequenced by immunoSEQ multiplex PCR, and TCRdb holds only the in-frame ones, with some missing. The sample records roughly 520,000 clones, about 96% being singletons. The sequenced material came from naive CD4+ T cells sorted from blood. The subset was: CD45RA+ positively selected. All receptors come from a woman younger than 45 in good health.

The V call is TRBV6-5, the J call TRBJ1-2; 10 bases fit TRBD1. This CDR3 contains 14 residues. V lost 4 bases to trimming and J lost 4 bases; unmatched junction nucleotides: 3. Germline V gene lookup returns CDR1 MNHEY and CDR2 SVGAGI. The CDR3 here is CASSLRQGAYGYTF. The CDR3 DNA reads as TGTGCCAGCAGTTTGAGACAGGGGGCCTATGGCTACACCTTC.

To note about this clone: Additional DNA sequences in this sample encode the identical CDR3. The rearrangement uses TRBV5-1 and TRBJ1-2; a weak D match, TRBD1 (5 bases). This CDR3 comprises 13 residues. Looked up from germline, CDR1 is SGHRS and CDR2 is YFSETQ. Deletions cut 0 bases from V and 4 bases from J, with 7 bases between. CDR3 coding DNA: TGCGCCAGCAGCTTGGGACAGAGCTATGGCTACACCTTC. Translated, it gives CASSLGQSYGYTF. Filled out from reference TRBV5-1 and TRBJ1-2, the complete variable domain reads KAGVTQTPRYLIKTRGQQVTLSCSPISGHRSVSWYQQTPGQGLQFLFEYFSETQRNKGNFPGRFSGRQFSNSRSEMNVSTLELGDSALYLCASSLGQSYGYTFGSGTRLTVV.

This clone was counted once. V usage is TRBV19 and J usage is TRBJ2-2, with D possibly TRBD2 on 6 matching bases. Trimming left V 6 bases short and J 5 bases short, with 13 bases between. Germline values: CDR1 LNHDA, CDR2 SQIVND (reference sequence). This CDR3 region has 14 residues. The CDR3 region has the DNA TGTGCCAGTAGCGGCGGGATGAAGACCGGGGAGCTGTTTTTT. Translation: CASSGGMKTGELFF.

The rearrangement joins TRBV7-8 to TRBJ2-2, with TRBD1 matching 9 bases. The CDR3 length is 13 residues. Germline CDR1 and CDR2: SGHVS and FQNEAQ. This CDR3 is CAKRQGVTGELFF. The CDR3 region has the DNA TGTGCAAAAAGACAGGGGGTTACCGGGGAGCTGTTTTTT.

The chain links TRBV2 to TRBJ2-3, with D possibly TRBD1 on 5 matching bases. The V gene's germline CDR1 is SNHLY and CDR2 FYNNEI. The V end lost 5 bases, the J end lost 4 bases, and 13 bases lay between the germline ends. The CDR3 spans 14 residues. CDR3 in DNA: TGTGCCAGCAGTATGGGGCAGGTTGCAGATACGCAGTATTTT. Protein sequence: CASSMGQVADTQYF. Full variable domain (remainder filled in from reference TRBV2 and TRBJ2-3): EPEVTQTPSHQVTQMGQEVILRCVPISNHLYFYWYRQILGQKVEFLVSFYNNEISEKSEIFDDQFSVERPDGSNFTLKIRSTKLEDSAMYFCASSMGQVADTQYFGPGTRLTVL.

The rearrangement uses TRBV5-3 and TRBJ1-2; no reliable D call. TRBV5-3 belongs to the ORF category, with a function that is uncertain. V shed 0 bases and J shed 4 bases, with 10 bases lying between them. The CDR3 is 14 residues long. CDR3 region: CARSLGWVFYGYTF. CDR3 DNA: TGTGCCAGAAGCTTGGGGTGGGTCTTCTATGGCTACACCTTC.

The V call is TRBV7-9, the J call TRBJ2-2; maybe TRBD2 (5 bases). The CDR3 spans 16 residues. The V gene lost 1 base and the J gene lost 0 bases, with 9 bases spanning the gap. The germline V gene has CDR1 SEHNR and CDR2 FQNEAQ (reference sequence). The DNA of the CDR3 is TGTGCCAGCAGCTTAGGAGCCGGGACGAACACCGGGGAGCTGTTTTTT. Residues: CASSLGAGTNTGELFF.

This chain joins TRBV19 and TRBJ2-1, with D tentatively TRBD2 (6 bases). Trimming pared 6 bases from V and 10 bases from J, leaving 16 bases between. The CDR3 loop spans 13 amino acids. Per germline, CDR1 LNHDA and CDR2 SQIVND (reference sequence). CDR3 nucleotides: TGTGCCAGTAGCCCGGGACTCCTTAGGGAGCAGTTCTTC. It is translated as CASSPGLLREQFF. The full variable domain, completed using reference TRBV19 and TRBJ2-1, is DGGITQSPKYLFRKEGQNVTLSCEQNLNHDAMYWYRQDPGQGLRLIYYSQIVNDFQKGDIAEGYSVSREKKESFPLTVTSAQKNPTAFYLCASSPGLLREQFFGPGTRLTVL.

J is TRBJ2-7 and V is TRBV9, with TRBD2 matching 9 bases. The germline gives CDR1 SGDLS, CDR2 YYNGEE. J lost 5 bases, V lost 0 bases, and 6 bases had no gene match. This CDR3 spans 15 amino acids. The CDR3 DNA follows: TGTGCCAGCAGCGTAGTGTCTAGCGGGACCCACGAGCAGTACTTC. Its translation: CASSVVSSGTHEQYF. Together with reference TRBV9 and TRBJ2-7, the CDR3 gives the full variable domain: DSGVTQTPKHLITATGQRVTLRCSPRSGDLSVYWYQQSLDQGLQFLIQYYNGEERAKGNILERFSAQQFPDLHSELNLSSLELGDSALYFCASSVVSSGTHEQYFGPGTRLTVT.

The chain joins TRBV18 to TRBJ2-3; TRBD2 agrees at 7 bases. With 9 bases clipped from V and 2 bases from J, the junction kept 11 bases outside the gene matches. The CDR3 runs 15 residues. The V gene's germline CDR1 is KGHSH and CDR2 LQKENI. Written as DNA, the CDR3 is TGTGCCAGTGCCCGTGGAGCGGGGATCACAGATACGCAGTATTTT. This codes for CASARGAGITDTQYF.

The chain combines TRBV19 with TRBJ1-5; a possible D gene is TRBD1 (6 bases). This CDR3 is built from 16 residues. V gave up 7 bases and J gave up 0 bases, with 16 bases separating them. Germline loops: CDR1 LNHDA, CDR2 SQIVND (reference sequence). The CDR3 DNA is TGTGCCAGTAATCCTTGGGACACCCTTAGCAATCAGCCCCAGCATTTT. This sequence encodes CASNPWDTLSNQPQHF.

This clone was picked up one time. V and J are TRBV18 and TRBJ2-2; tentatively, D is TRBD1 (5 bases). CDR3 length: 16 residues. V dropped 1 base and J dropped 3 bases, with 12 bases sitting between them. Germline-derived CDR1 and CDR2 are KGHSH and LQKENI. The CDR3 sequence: CASSPQGIRDTGELFF. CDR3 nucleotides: TGTGCCAGCTCACCACAGGGGATTCGGGACACCGGGGAGCTGTTTTTT.

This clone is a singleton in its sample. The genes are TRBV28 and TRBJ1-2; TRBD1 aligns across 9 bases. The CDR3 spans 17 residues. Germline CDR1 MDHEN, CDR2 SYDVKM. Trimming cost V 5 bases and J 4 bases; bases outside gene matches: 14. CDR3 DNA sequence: TGTGCCAGCAGTATTCCCCTCGGACAGGGACAGGGCTATGGCTACACCTTC. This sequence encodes CASSIPLGQGQGYGYTF.

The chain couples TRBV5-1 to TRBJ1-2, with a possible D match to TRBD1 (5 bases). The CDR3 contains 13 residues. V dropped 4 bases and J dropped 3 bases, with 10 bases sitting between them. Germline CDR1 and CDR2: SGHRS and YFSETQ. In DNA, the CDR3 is TGCGCCAGCAGCCGGGACGGAGACTATGGCTACACCTTC. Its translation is CASSRDGDYGYTF.

CDR3 amino acids: CASSLAYVGQGSNEQYF. CDR3 in DNA: TGTGCCAGCAGCTTGGCTTATGTGGGACAGGGCTCGAACGAGCAGTACTTC. The chain recombines TRBV5-5 with TRBJ2-7; 9 nucleotides match TRBD1. V lost 0 bases, J lost 5 bases, and 12 bases stayed unmatched. Per the germline V gene, CDR1 is SGHKS and CDR2 is YYEKEE (reference sequence). The CDR3 has 17 residues.

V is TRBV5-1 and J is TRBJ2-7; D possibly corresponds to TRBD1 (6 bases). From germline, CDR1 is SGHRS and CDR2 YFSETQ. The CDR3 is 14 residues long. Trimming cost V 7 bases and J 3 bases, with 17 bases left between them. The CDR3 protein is CASGTGTPLYEQYF. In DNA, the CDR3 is TGCGCCAGCGGTACCGGGACACCCCTCTACGAGCAGTACTTC. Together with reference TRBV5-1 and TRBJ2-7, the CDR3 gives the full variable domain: KAGVTQTPRYLIKTRGQQVTLSCSPISGHRSVSWYQQTPGQGLQFLFEYFSETQRNKGNFPGRFSGRQFSNSRSEMNVSTLELGDSALYLCASGTGTPLYEQYFGPGTRLTVT.

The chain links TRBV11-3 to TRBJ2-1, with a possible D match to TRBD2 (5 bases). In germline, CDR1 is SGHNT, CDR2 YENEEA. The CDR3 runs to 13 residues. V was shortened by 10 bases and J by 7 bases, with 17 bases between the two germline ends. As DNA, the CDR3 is TGTGCCACCTCGTCCGGGCCGGGGAATGAGCAGTTCTTC. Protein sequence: CATSSGPGNEQFF.

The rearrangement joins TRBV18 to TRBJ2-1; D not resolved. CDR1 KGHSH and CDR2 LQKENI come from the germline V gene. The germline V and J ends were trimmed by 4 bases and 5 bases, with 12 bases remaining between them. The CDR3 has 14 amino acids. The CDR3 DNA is TGTGCCAGCTCACTATCGCTGAATAACAATGAGCAGTTCTTC. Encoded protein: CASSLSLNNNEQFF.

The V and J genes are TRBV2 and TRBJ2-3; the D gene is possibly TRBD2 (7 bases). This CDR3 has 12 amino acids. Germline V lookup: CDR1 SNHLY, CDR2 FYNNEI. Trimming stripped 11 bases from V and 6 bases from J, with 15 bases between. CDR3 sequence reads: CALGGEVDTQYF. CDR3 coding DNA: TGTGCCCTAGGGGGGGAGGTGGATACGCAGTATTTT.

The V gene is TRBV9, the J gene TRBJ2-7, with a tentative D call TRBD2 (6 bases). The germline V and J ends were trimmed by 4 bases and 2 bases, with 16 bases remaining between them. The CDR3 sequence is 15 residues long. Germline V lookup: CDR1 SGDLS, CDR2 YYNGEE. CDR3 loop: CASSPNSGLAYEQYF. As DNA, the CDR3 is TGTGCCAGCAGCCCGAATAGCGGCCTCGCCTACGAGCAGTACTTC.

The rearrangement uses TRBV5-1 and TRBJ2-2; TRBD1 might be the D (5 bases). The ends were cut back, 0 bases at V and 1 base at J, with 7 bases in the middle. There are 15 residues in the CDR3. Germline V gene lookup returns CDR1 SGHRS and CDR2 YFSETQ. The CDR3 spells CASSLDQGNTGELFF. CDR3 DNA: TGCGCCAGCAGCTTGGATCAGGGGAACACCGGGGAGCTGTTTTTT.

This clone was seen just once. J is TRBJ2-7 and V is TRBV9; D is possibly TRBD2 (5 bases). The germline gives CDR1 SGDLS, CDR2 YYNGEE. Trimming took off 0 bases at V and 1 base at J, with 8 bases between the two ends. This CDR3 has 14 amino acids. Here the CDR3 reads CASSVAGESYEQYF. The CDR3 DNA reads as TGTGCCAGCAGCGTAGCCGGGGAATCCTACGAGCAGTACTTC.